The rows below give T cell receptor beta chains drawn from one sample of a study of lymphopenia after photon versus proton radiotherapy. Here immunoSEQ multiplex PCR was the method, and the copy in TCRdb shows in-frame clones only, minus some. The repertoire includes 50,000 to 70,000 clones, about 90% of them detected once, and around 13% sits in the top ten. The material sequenced was peripheral blood, taken from a patient treated with proton-based radiotherapy. The receptors were gathered from a man at least 80 years old with esophageal cancer. Both conserved end residues are part of each CDR3. The D gene is left open where the match is weak. Clone sizes are given selectively: once, few, many, or a class where the clone is expanded.

v_gene	abundance	d_gene	j_gene	CDR3aa	CDR3nt
TRBV12-5	.	TRBD1	TRBJ1-4	CASGLARQGGDEKLFF	TGTGCTAGTGGTTTGGCCCGACAGGGTGGAGATGAAAAACTGTTTTTT
TRBV30	.	.	TRBJ1-1	CAWSRGEGNTEAFF	TGTGCCTGGAGTCGCGGGGAGGGGAACACTGAAGCTTTCTTT
TRBV7-2	.	.	TRBJ2-4	CASSPGALVIQYF	TGTGCCAGCAGCCCGGGGGCGTTGGTCATTCAGTACTTC
TRBV7-2	.	.	TRBJ1-4	CASSLGGINEKLFF	TGTGCCAGCAGCTTAGGGGGGATTAATGAAAAACTGTTTTTT
TRBV5-1	.	.	TRBJ2-3	CASRLSMGSTDTQYF	TGCGCCAGCAGACTCTCAATGGGGAGCACAGATACGCAGTATTTT
TRBV7-2	.	.	TRBJ1-1	CASSSSGGWTEAFF	TGTGCCAGCAGCTCGAGCGGGGGCTGGACTGAAGCTTTCTTT
TRBV13	.	TRBD2	TRBJ2-1	CASSTRLAPRFF	TGTGCCAGCAGCACCCGACTAGCCCCTCGTTTCTTC
TRBV6-5	.	.	TRBJ1-1	CASNRANTEAFF	TGTGCCTCCAACAGGGCGAACACTGAAGCTTTCTTT
TRBV19	.	.	TRBJ1-1	CASSIGQANTEAFF	TGTGCCAGTAGTATTGGGCAGGCGAACACTGAAGCTTTCTTT
TRBV5-4	few	TRBD1	TRBJ1-2	CASSLDTDRGPGYTF	TGTGCCAGCAGCTTGGATACGGACAGGGGGCCGGGCTACACCTTC
TRBV30	.	.	TRBJ2-5	CAWSGPVQETQYF	TGTGCCTGGAGTGGTCCAGTCCAAGAGACCCAGTACTTC
TRBV7-2	.	.	TRBJ2-1	CASSLVGGPYNEQFF	TGTGCCAGCAGCTTAGTGGGGGGACCATACAATGAGCAGTTCTTC
TRBV4-2	.	.	TRBJ2-7	CASSQDLYEQYF	TGTGCCAGCAGCCAAGACCTCTACGAGCAGTACTTC
TRBV10-3	.	.	TRBJ2-1	CAISPGISYNEQFF	TGTGCCATCTCTCCCGGGATAAGCTACAATGAGCAGTTCTTC
TRBV7-8	.	.	TRBJ1-2	CASSPPGWNYGYTF	TGTGCCAGCAGCCCCCCCGGCTGGAACTATGGCTACACCTTC
TRBV25-1	.	.	TRBJ2-5	CASSEPGDRETQYF	TGTGCCAGCAGTGAACCCGGCGATCGGGAGACCCAGTACTTC
TRBV7-2	.	.	TRBJ2-1	CASSLGRVSYNEQFF	TGTGCCAGCAGCTTAGGACGGGTATCCTACAATGAGCAGTTCTTC
TRBV4-1	.	TRBD1	TRBJ2-1	CASSHPLGQGTYNEQFF	TGCGCCAGCAGCCATCCCCTGGGACAGGGAACCTACAATGAGCAGTTCTTC
TRBV7-2	.	TRBD2	TRBJ2-7	CASSLAGGRGHEQYF	TGTGCCAGCAGCTTAGCGGGCGGGAGAGGCCACGAGCAGTACTTC
TRBV28	.	.	TRBJ1-1	CASSFPGITEAFF	TGTGCCAGCAGTTTCCCCGGGATTACTGAAGCTTTCTTT
TRBV7-9	.	TRBD1	TRBJ2-7	CASSKASGTGVYEQYF	TGTGCCAGCAGCAAGGCGTCCGGGACAGGGGTATACGAGCAGTACTTC
TRBV10-1	once	.	TRBJ2-1	CASSERRVPKMISYNEQFF	TGCGCCAGCAGTGAGAGGCGGGTTCCTAAGATGATTTCCTACAATGAGCAGTTCTTC
TRBV5-4	.	.	TRBJ1-1	CASSPDSRRGAFF	TGTGCCAGCAGCCCGGACAGCCGTCGAGGGGCTTTCTTT
TRBV4-3	.	.	TRBJ2-5	CASSQETAGTQYF	TGCGCCAGCAGCCAAGAGACGGCTGGGACCCAGTACTTC
TRBV7-9	.	TRBD1	TRBJ1-2	CASTGQGGDGYTF	TGTGCCAGCACCGGACAGGGAGGTGATGGCTACACCTTC
TRBV6-5	.	.	TRBJ1-1	CASSPFWGTEAFF	TGTGCCAGCAGCCCCTTCTGGGGAACTGAAGCTTTCTTT
TRBV7-8	.	.	TRBJ2-5	CASSLASGDPRETQYF	TGTGCCAGCAGCTTAGCGTCTGGCGACCCGAGGGAGACCCAGTACTTC
TRBV7-9	.	.	TRBJ2-1	CASRDTTYNEQFF	TGTGCCAGCAGGGACACTACTTACAATGAGCAGTTCTTC
TRBV7-3	.	.	TRBJ1-3	CASSPQPSGNTIYF	TGTGCCAGCAGCCCACAGCCCTCTGGAAACACCATATATTTT
TRBV5-5	.	.	TRBJ1-5	CASSLAGPRSKPQHF	TGTGCCAGCAGCTTGGCGGGACCGCGATCCAAGCCCCAGCATTTT
TRBV11-2	.	.	TRBJ2-3	CASSFAGEDTQYF	TGTGCCAGCAGCTTCGCCGGGGAAGATACGCAGTATTTT
TRBV6-6	.	TRBD1	TRBJ2-7	CASSYSKGTGGSEQYF	TGTGCCAGCAGTTACTCAAAGGGGACAGGGGGATCCGAGCAGTACTTC
TRBV4-1	many	TRBD2	TRBJ2-1	CASSQGRLAGGHEQFF	TGCGCCAGCAGCCAGGGTCGACTAGCGGGAGGCCATGAGCAGTTCTTC
TRBV19	.	TRBD1	TRBJ2-2	CATRQGANTGELFF	TGTGCCACCCGACAGGGGGCGAACACCGGGGAGCTGTTTTTT
TRBV4-2	.	.	TRBJ2-2	CASSQAGGNGELFF	TGTGCCAGCAGCCAAGCGGGGGGCAACGGGGAGCTGTTTTTT
TRBV7-3	.	.	TRBJ1-1	CASSAAQGTEAFF	TGTGCCAGCAGCGCCGCCCAGGGTACTGAAGCTTTCTTT
TRBV27	.	.	TRBJ2-1	CASSLRQTFSYNEQFF	TGTGCCAGCAGTTTACGACAGACCTTCTCCTACAATGAGCAGTTCTTC